These 3 T cell receptor beta chains came from one sample sequenced in a study of T cells in Graves' hyperthyroidism and ophthalmopathy. Amplification of TCR beta CDR3 regions was performed using RNA transcripts as template. The TCR CDR3 was amplified in a first-round RT-PCR using the HTBI primer set. From the multiplex PCR reads, TCRdb called clonotypes with MiXCR, one entry per CDR3 protein. The table includes about 500,000 distinct CDR3 sequences, more than 15% detected once. Sequencing was carried out using blood. The origin of the receptors is a woman aged 25-40 years with Graves' ophthalmopathy.

The genes are TRBV20-1 and TRBJ2-5; 9 bases map to TRBD2. The J segment lost 4 bases and the V segment lost 7 bases, leaving 10 bases of the junction unmatched. The CDR3 runs to 14 residues. The germline CDR1 and CDR2 sequences are DFQATT and SNEGSKA (reference sequence). CDR3 sequence: CSGMAGGRVETQYF. CDR3 nucleotide sequence: TGCAGTGGAATGGCGGGAGGGCGGGTAGAGACCCAGTACTTC.

This clonotype was found many times. This sequence joins TRBV28 and TRBJ1-1, with D unclear. CDR1 MDHEN and CDR2 SYDVKM come from the germline V gene. The CDR3 is 13 amino acids. With 6 bases removed from V and 7 bases from J, the gap between germline ends came to 15 bases. CDR3 sequence (DNA): TGTGCCAGCAGCACCGACATGGGCTATGAAGCTTTCTTT. This gives the protein CASSTDMGYEAFF.

This clonotype was counted only a few times. This chain links TRBV19 with TRBJ2-3; 8 bases align to TRBD2. Germline V gives CDR1 LNHDA, CDR2 SQIVND (reference sequence). This CDR3 comprises 15 residues. The V gene end was trimmed by 1 base and the J gene end by 1 base; junction bases not matched to a gene: 1. The DNA of the CDR3 is TGTGCCAGTAGTATAGGTAGCGGGGGCACAGATACGCAGTATTTT. The encoded protein is CASSIGSGGTDTQYF.